The 32 T cell receptor beta chains in this list originate from one sample, sequenced in a study of T cells in tuberculosis. Sorting used thawed, overnight-rested PBMC stained with anti-CD3, a viability dye and GMM-loaded CD1B tetramer. C32 glucose monomycolate from Rhodococcus equi was loaded onto the CD1B tetramers. Some clones are missing from TCRdb's copy, which holds only in-frame ones; the method was immunoSEQ multiplex PCR. In the table there are about 88,000 clones, approximately 91% of which are singletons. Sample: CD1b-GMM tetramer-negative cells sorted from PBMCs. The receptors stem from an adult woman with latent tuberculosis.

V is TRBV27 and J is TRBJ2-5; 9 bases fit TRBD2. The V and J ends lost 3 bases and 0 bases, in that order; junction bases with no gene match: 2. CDR1 is MNHEY and CDR2 is SMNVEV in the germline V gene (reference sequence). This CDR3 region has 15 residues. The CDR3 DNA sequence: TGTGCCAGCAGTTTGGCGGGGGGGTACCAAGAGACCCAGTACTTC. Protein sequence: CASSLAGGYQETQYF.

This chain joins TRBV5-1 and TRBJ1-4, with 7 bases aligning to TRBD1. The J segment lost 0 bases and the V segment lost 4 bases, leaving 6 bases of the junction unmatched. The germline gives CDR1 SGHRS, CDR2 YFSETQ. The CDR3 length is 16 residues. The CDR3 reads CASSRGQTATNEKLFF. The DNA of the CDR3 is TGCGCCAGCAGCCGGGGACAGACTGCAACTAATGAAAAACTGTTTTTT. Complete variable domain (other parts from reference TRBV5-1 and TRBJ1-4): KAGVTQTPRYLIKTRGQQVTLSCSPISGHRSVSWYQQTPGQGLQFLFEYFSETQRNKGNFPGRFSGRQFSNSRSEMNVSTLELGDSALYLCASSRGQTATNEKLFFGSGTQLSVL.

The chain has TRBV19 and TRBJ1-1; a weak D match, TRBD1 (5 bases). Germline V gives CDR1 LNHDA, CDR2 SQIVND (reference sequence). The germline V and J ends were trimmed by 1 base and 1 base, with 10 bases remaining between them. The CDR3 covers 15 residues. The CDR3 nucleotides are TGTGCCAGTAGTATAGGGGACGGGAGGAACACTGAAGCTTTCTTT. As protein: CASSIGDGRNTEAFF.

The J gene is TRBJ1-2, the V gene TRBV2; D remains unclear. The CDR3 extends over 15 amino acids. The germline V gene has CDR1 SNHLY and CDR2 FYNNEI. Trimming pared 1 base from V and 4 bases from J, leaving 13 bases between. CDR3 bases: TGTGCCAGCAGTGAAGGCAGGAGGAGAATCTATGGCTACACCTTC. Protein sequence: CASSEGRRRIYGYTF.

The chain has TRBV5-8 and TRBJ2-7; TRBD2 is a possible D gene (5 bases). Deletions cut 2 bases from V and 4 bases from J, with 7 bases between. The CDR3 has 12 residues. Germline CDR1 reads SGHTS; CDR2 reads YDEGEE. Here the CDR3 reads CASSFRGYEQYV. The CDR3 coding sequence is TGTGCCAGCAGCTTTCGGGGATACGAGCAGTACGTC.

The rearrangement joins TRBV9 to TRBJ2-4; D remains ambiguous. CDR3 length equals 12 residues. Germline V gives CDR1 SGDLS, CDR2 YYNGEE. Trimming took 3 bases from V and 9 from J, leaving 10 bases between them. The CDR3 loop reads CASSGHSSIQYF. The CDR3 bases are TGTGCCAGCAGCGGACACTCGAGCATTCAGTACTTC. Together with reference TRBV9 and TRBJ2-4, the CDR3 gives the full variable domain: DSGVTQTPKHLITATGQRVTLRCSPRSGDLSVYWYQQSLDQGLQFLIQYYNGEERAKGNILERFSAQQFPDLHSELNLSSLELGDSALYFCASSGHSSIQYFGAGTRLSVL.

This clone was observed a handful of times. The junction departs from the called germline gene at one end, perhaps through a read error. The V gene is TRBV7-7, the J gene TRBJ1-3, with no clear D. In germline, CDR1 is SSHAT, CDR2 FNYEAQ (reference sequence). The CDR3 has 15 residues. The CDR3 region is CASSLALGAGNTIYF. The CDR3 DNA reads TGTGCTAGCAGCTTAGCGCTCGGGGCTGGAAACACCATATATTTT.

The rearrangement links TRBV7-6 to TRBJ1-5, with D tentatively TRBD1 (5 bases). Deletions cut 2 bases from V and 4 bases from J, with 15 bases between. The germline V gene has CDR1 SGHVS and CDR2 FNYEAQ. The CDR3 has 16 residues. CDR3 DNA: TGTGCCAGCAGCTTACGCCAGGGAAGCTTGAATCAGCCCCAGCATTTT. Its translation is CASSLRQGSLNQPQHF.

This clone is labeled medium-sized. The chain uses TRBV7-9 and TRBJ2-7; 11 nucleotides agree with TRBD2. Germline V gene lookup returns CDR1 SEHNR and CDR2 FQNEAQ (reference sequence). The V segment lost 5 bases and the J segment 1 base; nucleotides outside the gene matches: 4. The CDR3 runs to 15 residues. The CDR3 DNA reads TGTGCCAGCAGCATGACTAGCGGGGAGTCCTACGAGCAGTACTTC. Its protein product is CASSMTSGESYEQYF.

This sequence joins TRBV27 and TRBJ1-1, with 9 bases fitting TRBD1. The CDR3 is made up of 15 amino acids. The germline CDR1 and CDR2 sequences are MNHEY and SMNVEV (reference sequence). V gave up 2 bases and J gave up 4 bases; unmatched junction bases: 5. The DNA for the CDR3 is TGTGCCAGCAGTTTAGGACAGGGGTATGGCACTGAAGCTTTCTTT. Encoded protein: CASSLGQGYGTEAFF.

The chain has TRBV19 and TRBJ2-3, with TRBD2 matching 15 bases. Germline CDR1 and CDR2: LNHDA and SQIVND (reference sequence). J lost 0 bases, V lost 4 bases, and 5 bases had no gene match. The CDR3 runs 18 residues. In DNA, the CDR3 is TGTGCCAGTAGTAGAGGACTAGCGGGGGGGCCGAGCACAGATACGCAGTATTTT. Residues: CASSRGLAGGPSTDTQYF.

The chain carries TRBV5-1 and TRBJ2-3; 7 positions match TRBD1. The CDR3 totals 14 residues. Per germline, CDR1 SGHRS and CDR2 YFSETQ. The V gene end was trimmed by 4 bases and the J gene end by 4 bases; junction bases not matched to a gene: 6. The CDR3 protein is CASSTTGLSDTQYF. CDR3 bases: TGCGCCAGCAGCACGACAGGGTTATCAGATACGCAGTATTTT. The full variable domain, in which reference TRBV5-1 and TRBJ2-3 provide the parts outside the CDR3, is KAGVTQTPRYLIKTRGQQVTLSCSPISGHRSVSWYQQTPGQGLQFLFEYFSETQRNKGNFPGRFSGRQFSNSRSEMNVSTLELGDSALYLCASSTTGLSDTQYFGPGTRLTVL.

The V call is TRBV6-5, the J call TRBJ1-2; 7 bases map to TRBD1. Germline V gene data show CDR1 as MNHEY and CDR2 as SVGAGI. This CDR3 has 13 residues. The J segment lost 4 bases and the V segment lost 5 bases, leaving 4 bases of the junction unmatched. CDR3 DNA: TGTGCCAGCAGTCGCAGGGGGTCCTATGGCTACACCTTC. It yields the protein CASSRRGSYGYTF.

This chain uses TRBV5-1 with TRBJ2-3; 8 positions match TRBD1. V shed 0 bases and J 1 base; nucleotides not matched to a gene: 4. Germline V gives CDR1 SGHRS, CDR2 YFSETQ. The CDR3 is made up of 16 amino acids. The CDR3 region is CASSLEATGGTDTQYF. In DNA form, the CDR3 reads TGCGCCAGCAGCTTGGAAGCGACAGGGGGCACAGATACGCAGTATTTT.

The chain couples TRBV13 to TRBJ2-7; possible D gene TRBD1, 5 bases. The V and J ends lost 5 bases and 5 bases respectively, with 19 bases between them. CDR1 and CDR2 from the germline V gene are PRHDT and FYEKMQ (reference sequence). The CDR3 has 15 amino acids. CDR3: CASSAVPGWGHEQYF. The CDR3 region has the DNA TGTGCCAGCAGCGCCGTACCTGGTTGGGGCCACGAGCAGTACTTC.

This chain uses TRBV2 with TRBJ2-3, with TRBD1 matching 9 bases. CDR1 and CDR2 (germline): SNHLY, FYNNEI. V was pared by 3 bases and J by 2 bases, with 6 bases of the junction left unmatched. The CDR3 is 16 amino acids. The CDR3 here is CASSDSTGGVTDTQYF. The CDR3 DNA follows: TGTGCCAGCAGTGATAGTACAGGGGGCGTCACAGATACGCAGTATTTT. Together with reference TRBV2 and TRBJ2-3, the CDR3 gives the full variable domain: EPEVTQTPSHQVTQMGQEVILRCVPISNHLYFYWYRQILGQKVEFLVSFYNNEISEKSEIFDDQFSVERPDGSNFTLKIRSTKLEDSAMYFCASSDSTGGVTDTQYFGPGTRLTVL.

The V and J genes are TRBV2 and TRBJ1-2; D perhaps matches TRBD1 (6 bases). This CDR3 spans 14 amino acids. The germline V gene encodes CDR1 SNHLY and CDR2 FYNNEI. V shed 1 base and J shed 1 base, with 7 bases lying between them. The CDR3 nucleotides are TGTGCCAGCAGTGAAGGGACAGTTAACTATGGCTACACCTTC. Translating it yields CASSEGTVNYGYTF.

J is TRBJ2-6 and V is TRBV2; possible D gene TRBD1, 5 bases. The CDR3 is made up of 17 amino acids. Germline V gene sequence: CDR1 SNHLY, CDR2 FYNNEI. Deletions cut 4 bases from V and 2 bases from J, with 15 bases between. The CDR3 DNA reads as TGTGCCAGCAGTGCCTTCCAGGGAAGAACTGGGGCCAACGTCCTGACTTTC. Amino acids: CASSAFQGRTGANVLTF.

The V gene is TRBV7-9, the J gene TRBJ2-2; maybe TRBD1 (6 bases). This CDR3 contains 16 residues. Germline V gives CDR1 SEHNR, CDR2 FQNEAQ (reference sequence). Trimming took 1 base from V and 1 from J, leaving 10 bases between them. The CDR3 DNA sequence: TGTGCCAGCAGCTTAGTTGTGACAGGGAACACCGGGGAGCTGTTTTTT. This translates into CASSLVVTGNTGELFF.

This sequence joins TRBV5-5 and TRBJ1-3; 8 bases are a match to TRBD1. The CDR3 is 13 amino acids. Germline V lookup: CDR1 SGHKS, CDR2 YYEKEE (reference sequence). The V gene end was trimmed by 5 bases and the J gene end by 2 bases; junction bases not matched to a gene: 0. The CDR3 spells CASRQGAGNTIYF. DNA of the CDR3: TGTGCCAGCAGACAGGGGGCTGGAAACACCATATATTTT.

CDR3 DNA: TGTGCCAGTACCCGAACGCTCCCGGGACAGTTAAATTCACCCCTCCACTTT. Its translation: CASTRTLPGQLNSPLHF. V and J are TRBV7-8 and TRBJ1-6, with 7 bases lining up with TRBD1. Germline V gene lookup returns CDR1 SGHVS and CDR2 FQNEAQ. V dropped 9 bases and J dropped 7; count of bases not matched to a gene: 18. The CDR3 sequence is 17 residues long.

V usage is TRBV28 and J usage is TRBJ1-6; 9 bases line up with TRBD1. The length of the CDR3 is 16 residues. The J segment lost 7 bases and the V segment lost 6 bases, leaving 10 bases of the junction unmatched. From germline, CDR1 is MDHEN and CDR2 SYDVKM. In nucleotides, the CDR3 is TGTGCCAGCAGGGAGTGGGGGACAGGGACAAATTCACCCCTCCACTTT. This encodes CASREWGTGTNSPLHF.

The chain links TRBV7-6 to TRBJ2-7; 7 positions agree with TRBD1. This CDR3 region has 16 residues. The J segment lost 0 bases and the V segment lost 5 bases, leaving 10 bases of the junction unmatched. Germline V gives CDR1 SGHVS, CDR2 FNYEAQ. The CDR3 DNA is TGTGCCAGCAGCCCGTCAGCACAGGGGAGCTCCTACGAGCAGTACTTC. This encodes CASSPSAQGSSYEQYF. The complete variable domain, with remaining parts taken from reference TRBV7-6 and TRBJ2-7, reads GAGVSQSPRYKVTKRGQDVALRCDPISGHVSLYWYRQALGQGPEFLTYFNYEAQQDKSGLPNDRFSAERPEGSISTLTIQRTEQRDSAMYRCASSPSAQGSSYEQYFGPGTRLTVT.

The chain is built from TRBV6-1 and TRBJ1-4; the D gene is possibly TRBD1 (6 bases). In germline, CDR1 is MNHNS, CDR2 SASEGT. CDR3 size: 16 residues. Trimming left V 2 bases short and J 6 bases short, with 16 bases between. CDR3 in amino acids: CASSETGWGLDEKLFF. The DNA for the CDR3 is TGTGCCAGCAGTGAAACAGGATGGGGGCTGGATGAAAAACTGTTTTTT.

A remark on this clone: At one of its ends the junction is not consistent with the germline gene, which may arise from a read error. J is TRBJ2-3 and V is TRBV7-7; possibly TRBD2 for D (5 bases). This CDR3 is built from 16 residues. Germline V CDR1 and CDR2: SSHAT, FNYEAQ (reference sequence). CDR3 coding DNA: TGTGCTAGCAGCTTAGCGAGGGATCGGGATCACGATACGCAGTATTTT. As protein: CASSLARDRDHDTQYF.

V is TRBV30 and J is TRBJ2-5; 7 nucleotides agree with TRBD1. Looked up from germline, CDR1 is GTSNPN and CDR2 is SVGIG (reference sequence). This CDR3 has 13 residues. V shed 4 bases, J shed 5 bases, and the junction held 7 bases outside the gene matches. Written as DNA, the CDR3 is TGTGCCTGGACCCCGCAGGGGGAGGAGACCCAGTACTTC. Translation: CAWTPQGEETQYF.

CDR3 coding DNA: TGCGCCAGCAGCTTGGGGGGGGGTCGGTGGTACGAGCAGTACTTC. This codes for CASSLGGGRWYEQYF. V gene TRBV5-1 combines with J gene TRBJ2-7, with 7 bases identical to TRBD2. Trimming took 0 bases from V and 4 from J; bases not matched to a gene: 7. Looked up from germline, CDR1 is SGHRS and CDR2 is YFSETQ. This CDR3 comprises 15 residues.

This chain links TRBV6-1 with TRBJ2-7; TRBD1 matches 9 bases. With 6 bases clipped from V and 7 bases from J, the junction kept 7 bases outside the gene matches. CDR1 is MNHNS and CDR2 is SASEGT in the germline V gene. The CDR3 is 13 amino acids. In nucleotides, the CDR3 is TGTGCCAGCAGGAACAGGGGGCGAAGGGAGCAGTACGTC. This gives the protein CASRNRGRREQYV.

The rearrangement joins TRBV7-2 to TRBJ1-1; 7 bases are shared with TRBD1. Per germline, CDR1 SGHTA and CDR2 FQGNSA. V lost 1 base to trimming and J lost 6 bases; unmatched junction nucleotides: 5. This CDR3 is built from 14 residues. CDR3 nucleotides: TGTGCCAGCAGCTTAGTTTCCCAGGGGGCTGAAGCTTTCTTT. This translates into CASSLVSQGAEAFF.

The chain is built from TRBV2 and TRBJ2-7; a weak D match, TRBD1 (5 bases). Germline V gene lookup returns CDR1 SNHLY and CDR2 FYNNEI. V lost 8 bases to trimming and J lost 3 bases, with 11 bases between them. The CDR3 sequence is 12 residues long. This CDR3 is CASSPGYYEQYV. The DNA for the CDR3 is TGTGCCAGCTCTCCAGGGTACTACGAGCAGTACGTC.

The chain combines TRBV7-2 with TRBJ2-1; the match to TRBD2 covers 8 bases. Trimming at V came to 6 bases and at J to 0 bases, leaving 7 bases not matched to a gene. Germline V gene data show CDR1 as SGHTA and CDR2 as FQGNSA. CDR3 length: 16 residues. CDR3 DNA sequence: TGTGCCAGCAGTCCCGGGGGGGCATTCTCCTACAATGAGCAGTTCTTC. Protein sequence: CASSPGGAFSYNEQFF.

This clone came up once. CDR3 coding DNA: TGTGCCAGCAGTGAAACGTTGGGGGCGCCCAAAAACATTCAGTACTTC. It encodes CASSETLGAPKNIQYF. This sequence joins TRBV6-1 and TRBJ2-4; a possible D gene is TRBD1 (6 bases). Trimming took off 2 bases at V and 2 bases at J, with 13 bases between the two ends. This CDR3 region has 16 residues. CDR1 is MNHNS, CDR2 SASEGT, per germline.